This entry concerns a single TCR beta chain. Its antigen is unknown. An end of the junction does not agree with germline; a read error may underlie this. This record comes from a study of T cell repertoires in cytomegalovirus infection. Study information: CMV epitopes used comprised recently identified HLA-C-restricted ones and well-studied HLA-B-restricted ones.

Germline assignment: CDR1 MGHRA and CDR2 YSYEKL. This CDR3 spans 17 amino acids. TCRdb re-called the reads with MiXCR, one entry per CDR3 protein. Here the sample spans approximately 600,000 distinct CDR3 sequences, approximately 40% being singletons. This sequence joins TRBV4-1 and TRBJ1-4; no clear D gene. The sample consisted of cultured PBMCs, taken from culture after CMV antigen stimulation. This clonotype was sampled from a human donor in good health (CMV status not recorded). Some clones in this sample may be carry-over from other donors' samples. The CDR3, as DNA: TGTGCCAGCAGCCAAGGGTTCGTCGAAGCAACTAATGAAAAACTGTTTTTT. It is translated as CASSQGFVEATNEKLFF.